This T cell receptor beta chain is drawn from a study of response to subunit inactivated influenza vaccine. The CDR3 is made up of 16 amino acids. V was trimmed by 4 bases and J by 5 bases, leaving 18 bases between them. Germline CDR1 and CDR2: SGHVS and FNYEAQ. MiXCR was run by TCRdb on the RT-PCR reads, yielding one entry per CDR3 protein. Counted here are 500,000 to 550,000 distinct CDR3 sequences, 20% to 25% occurring once; the ten biggest clones make up approximately 3%. These records were also assigned to another study, of T cells expressing NK-cell markers. From that report: 5'RACE template switching with UMIs produced the TCR beta cDNA. Nothing established the HCMV specificity of expanded NKG2C+ T cell clones.

The chain recombines TRBV7-6 with TRBJ2-1; D is unclear. Sequencing was performed on CD4+ T cells sorted from PBMCs, taken less than 13 days after vaccination. This TCR derives from a man over 45 who received an inactivated influenza vaccine. CDR3: CASSSRTAPYHNEQFF. DNA of the CDR3: TGTGCCAGCAGCTCCCGGACGGCCCCTTACCACAATGAGCAGTTCTTC.